This is a list of T cell receptor beta chains from one sample in a study of naive and memory T cell subsets. TCRdb called the UMI-ligation and nested PCR reads again in MiXCR, with one record for every CDR3 protein. The data contain over 110,000 distinct CDR3 sequences, around 21% of them singletons. The sequencing input was naive CD8+ T cells from blood. These receptors all stem from a human donor in good health. The CDR3 runs from the conserved cysteine through the conserved F or W. Fields, in order: V gene, D gene, clone size, J gene, CDR3 protein, CDR3 DNA. The D gene is left open where the match is weak. Size values are once, few and many counts, or a class for expanded clones, and some rows have none.

TRBV9	-	-	TRBJ1-1	CASSVVWGAFF	TGTGCCAGCAGCGTAGTTTGGGGAGCTTTCTTT
TRBV30	-	-	TRBJ2-3	CAWSGAATSTDTQYF	TGTGCCTGGAGTGGGGCAGCTACTAGCACAGATACGCAGTATTTT
TRBV27	TRBD1	-	TRBJ2-5	CASSPDRGMPQYF	TGTGCCAGCAGCCCCGACAGGGGGATGCCCCAGTACTTC
TRBV5-4	-	many	TRBJ1-1	CASSFQLNTEAFF	TGTGCCAGCAGCTTTCAGCTAAACACTGAAGCTTTCTTT
TRBV27	-	few	TRBJ2-1	CASSLGVASYNEQFF	TGTGCCAGCAGTTTAGGGGTAGCGTCCTACAATGAGCAGTTCTTC
TRBV7-8	-	-	TRBJ2-1	CASSPLPSGTYNEQFF	TGTGCCAGCAGCCCACTCCCGAGCGGAACTTACAATGAGCAGTTCTTC
TRBV6-6	-	few	TRBJ1-6	CASSYSDRNNSPLHF	TGTGCCAGCAGTTACTCTGACAGAAATAATTCACCCCTCCACTTT
TRBV7-2	-	-	TRBJ2-7	CASRQSGQGPYEQYF	TGTGCCAGCAGACAATCCGGGCAGGGACCCTACGAGCAGTACTTC
TRBV27	-	few	TRBJ2-7	CASSPIPGRRGEQYF	TGTGCCAGCAGCCCCATCCCCGGGCGGCGGGGCGAGCAGTACTTC
TRBV4-2	-	-	TRBJ1-5	CASSQDWALNQPRHF	TGTGCCAGCAGCCAAGATTGGGCCTTAAATCAGCCCCGGCATTTT
TRBV27	-	few	TRBJ2-7	CASSPLSYEQYF	TGTGCCAGCAGTCCCCTAAGCTACGAGCAGTACTTC
TRBV29-1	TRBD2	few	TRBJ2-3	CSVDPSGSTDTQYF	TGCAGCGTTGATCCTAGCGGGAGCACAGATACGCAGTATTTT
TRBV20-1	-	few	TRBJ2-7	CSASSKGSAYEQYF	TGCAGTGCTTCTTCGAAGGGATCAGCCTACGAGCAGTACTTC
TRBV28	TRBD2	-	TRBJ2-4	CASSLGGRGNIQYF	TGTGCCAGCAGTTTGGGAGGGAGAGGAAACATTCAGTACTTC
TRBV29-1	-	-	TRBJ2-1	CSVRPALLPNEQFF	TGCAGCGTACGACCGGCCCTACTCCCCAATGAGCAGTTCTTC
TRBV7-9	TRBD1	-	TRBJ1-1	CASSLATGGWNTEAFF	TGTGCCAGCAGCTTAGCGACAGGGGGCTGGAACACTGAAGCTTTCTTT
TRBV29-1	TRBD1	-	TRBJ2-7	CSVVLGTATYEQYF	TGCAGCGTTGTACTCGGGACAGCAACCTACGAGCAGTACTTC
TRBV29-1	-	few	TRBJ2-1	CSVVNRGEQFF	TGCAGCGTTGTAAATCGGGGTGAGCAGTTCTTC
TRBV9	TRBD2	-	TRBJ2-7	CASSPGLAGGLEQYF	TGTGCCAGCAGCCCGGGACTAGCGGGAGGCCTCGAGCAGTACTTC
TRBV3-1	-	few	TRBJ2-5	CASSQDNDETQYF	TGTGCCAGCAGCCAAGATAATGACGAGACCCAGTACTTC
TRBV11-2	-	-	TRBJ1-1	CASSLWGSGNTEAFF	TGTGCCAGCAGCTTATGGGGCTCTGGCAACACTGAAGCTTTCTTT
TRBV6-1	-	-	TRBJ1-5	CASSDGFQPQHF	TGTGCCAGCAGTGATGGTTTCCAGCCCCAGCATTTT
TRBV20-1	-	-	TRBJ2-3	CSARESPPKGVGDTQYF	TGCAGTGCTAGAGAGAGCCCTCCTAAGGGCGTAGGAGATACGCAGTATTTT
TRBV11-2	TRBD2	-	TRBJ2-7	CASSFGAGAYEQYF	TGTGCCAGCAGCTTCGGCGCGGGGGCCTACGAGCAGTACTTC
TRBV6-5	TRBD1	-	TRBJ1-1	CASRLGGGTEAFF	TGTGCCAGCAGATTAGGGGGCGGCACTGAAGCTTTCTTT
TRBV19	-	-	TRBJ2-7	CASSIQQSYEQYF	TGTGCCAGTAGTATCCAGCAATCCTACGAGCAGTACTTC
TRBV10-3	-	few	TRBJ1-1	CAISEVQGRNTEAFF	TGTGCCATCAGTGAGGTGCAGGGGAGGAACACTGAAGCTTTCTTT
TRBV29-1	-	-	TRBJ2-7	CSVAPNTGYEQYF	TGCAGCGTTGCCCCAAATACAGGGTACGAGCAGTACTTC
TRBV4-3	TRBD1	-	TRBJ2-3	CASSQDVWGRDSLDTTDTQYF	TGCGCCAGCAGCCAAGATGTGTGGGGTCGGGACAGTCTCGACACCACAGATACGCAGTATTTT
TRBV29-1	-	-	TRBJ1-1	CSATVNTEAFF	TGCAGCGCCACAGTGAACACTGAAGCTTTCTTT
TRBV6-5	-	-	TRBJ1-5	CASSYFQGGEPQHF	TGTGCCAGCAGTTACTTTCAGGGAGGGGAGCCCCAGCATTTT
TRBV5-1	TRBD2	few	TRBJ2-7	CASSHPSGEQYF	TGCGCCAGCAGCCACCCTAGCGGCGAGCAGTACTTC
TRBV4-1	TRBD1	few	TRBJ2-1	CASSQGRGLYNEQFF	TGCGCCAGCAGCCAAGGCAGGGGGCTCTACAATGAGCAGTTCTTC
TRBV2	-	-	TRBJ1-5	CASMQTAVGLIQPQHF	TGTGCCAGCATGCAGACTGCTGTAGGGTTGATTCAGCCCCAGCATTTT
TRBV27	-	few	TRBJ2-1	CASRPPNYNEQFF	TGTGCCAGCAGACCTCCTAACTACAATGAGCAGTTCTTC
TRBV27	-	few	TRBJ2-7	CASSLYRGRSPLEEQYF	TGTGCCAGCAGTTTATATCGCGGGCGTTCTCCTTTGGAGGAGCAGTACTTC
TRBV7-9	-	few	TRBJ2-1	CASSQSPRDEQFF	TGTGCCAGCAGCCAGTCCCCCAGGGATGAGCAGTTCTTC
TRBV7-8	TRBD1	few	TRBJ1-2	CASSLRDRSYGYTF	TGTGCCAGCAGCTTAAGGGACAGGAGCTATGGCTACACCTTC
TRBV28	-	many	TRBJ2-7	CASSFQGSYEQYF	TGTGCCAGCAGTTTCCAAGGCTCCTACGAGCAGTACTTC
TRBV9	TRBD2	-	TRBJ2-4	CASSEIAGSKNIQYF	TGTGCCAGCAGCGAAATAGCGGGATCCAAAAACATTCAGTACTTC
TRBV7-6	-	once	TRBJ1-1	CASSLAGGRSEAFF	TGTGCCAGCAGCTTAGCGGGTGGCCGATCTGAAGCTTTCTTT
TRBV4-1	-	-	TRBJ2-5	CASSQERGIDQYF	TGCGCCAGCAGCCAAGAACGAGGGATTGACCAGTACTTC
TRBV12-3/TRBV12-4	-	few	TRBJ2-3	CASSFSSTLSTDTQYF	TGTGCCAGCAGTTTCTCTAGCACCCTAAGCACAGATACGCAGTATTTT
TRBV28	-	few	TRBJ1-2	CASSPLLRGGSGYGYTF	TGTGCCAGCAGTCCACTCCTTAGGGGGGGCAGTGGCTATGGCTACACCTTC
TRBV7-2	-	few	TRBJ1-6	CASSREGQSPLHF	TGTGCCAGCAGCCGCGAGGGGCAATCACCCCTCCACTTT